Following are 21 T cell receptor beta chains from one sample sequenced in a study of blood T cells in healthy people across ages. A sample-barcoded 5' primer and a J-beta primer mix were used in a second PCR of about 7 to 12 cycles. From the 5' RACE reads, TCRdb called clonotypes with MiXCR, one entry per CDR3 protein. This table holds around 870,000 distinct CDR3 sequences, more than 25% found once. Source material: blood. Receptors originate from a woman older than 75 in good health.

This clonotype was observed many times. The chain links TRBV7-2 to TRBJ2-1; D may match TRBD1 or TRBD2 (7 bases each). This CDR3 comprises 14 residues. The V end was cut by 5 bases, the J end by 5 bases, with 13 bases between. Germline V lookup: CDR1 SGHTA, CDR2 FQGNSA. This CDR3 reads CASSMQGGDNEQFF. As DNA, the CDR3 is TGTGCCAGCAGCATGCAGGGGGGGGACAATGAGCAGTTCTTC.

The table lists this clonotype with many counts. V gene TRBV15 combines with J gene TRBJ1-2; 8 bases match TRBD1. V lost 5 bases and J lost 2; bases outside the gene matches: 4. Per the germline V gene, CDR1 is LNHNV and CDR2 is YYDKDF (reference sequence). The CDR3 has 14 amino acids. Written as DNA, the CDR3 is TGTGCCACCAGCGTTCGACAGGGGAACTATGGCTACACCTTC. Its protein product is CATSVRQGNYGYTF.

V usage is TRBV5-6 and J usage is TRBJ2-7; possibly TRBD1 for D (6 bases). The V end was cut by 4 bases, the J end by 9 bases, with 17 bases between. Germline V gene lookup returns CDR1 SGHDT and CDR2 YYEEEE. The CDR3 length is 13 residues. The CDR3 spells CASSIAQGPMQYF. DNA of the CDR3: TGTGCCAGCAGCATCGCACAGGGTCCTATGCAGTACTTC.

This clonotype was recorded many times. This chain uses TRBV30 with TRBJ1-2; D unclear. Trimming pared 2 bases from V and 8 bases from J, leaving 15 bases between. This CDR3 spans 13 amino acids. The germline V gene encodes CDR1 GTSNPN and CDR2 SVGIG (reference sequence). This CDR3 is CAWSPGDTYGYTF. For the CDR3, the DNA is TGTGCCTGGAGTCCAGGCGATACTTACGGCTACACCTTC.

This clonotype was counted ten times or more. This chain connects TRBV29-1 to TRBJ2-5, with 7 positions matching TRBD1. V shed 2 bases, J shed 5 bases, and the junction held 23 bases outside the gene matches. The CDR3 totals 19 residues. Germline V gene data show CDR1 as SQVTM and CDR2 as ANQGSEA. CDR3: CSVEFRAPIRTGEWETQYF. CDR3 coding DNA: TGCAGCGTTGAATTTAGAGCCCCAATCCGGACAGGCGAATGGGAGACCCAGTACTTC.

To note about this clonotype: A much bigger clone sits one base away, suggesting this may be a read error. The chain couples TRBV27 to TRBJ2-4, with TRBD1 matching 10 bases. CDR1 is MNHEY, CDR2 SMNVEV, per germline (reference sequence). This CDR3 is 16 amino acids long. Trimming at V came to 5 bases and at J to 13 bases, leaving 17 bases not matched to a gene. The CDR3 bases are TGTGCCAGCAGTATCCTGTCCGGGACAGGGGCGAGGAAGCAGTACTTC. Residues: CASSILSGTGARKQYF.

This clonotype has a single count. The chain links TRBV18 to TRBJ2-5; the D is unclear. Germline V gene data show CDR1 as KGHSH and CDR2 as LQKENI. V lost 2 bases, J lost 3 bases, and 7 bases lay in between. The CDR3 runs to 13 residues. In DNA form, the CDR3 reads TGTGCCAGCTCACCATTTATAGAAGAGACCCAGTACTTC. The encoded protein is CASSPFIEETQYF.

On this clonotype itself: A much larger clone lies one base from this, so it may be a read error. The CDR3 DNA is TGTGCCAGCAGCTTAATGGACAGGGACTCTAATGAGCAGTTCTTC. Translated, it gives CASSLMDRDSNEQFF. The chain combines TRBV7-2 with TRBJ2-1, with 8 positions matching TRBD1. The length of the CDR3 is 15 residues. Germline V CDR1 and CDR2: SGHTA, FQGNSA. J gave up 7 bases and V 2 bases, and 7 bases lay outside the gene matches.

This clonotype appeared many times. J is TRBJ2-3 and V is TRBV5-1; D ambiguous. The CDR3 runs to 15 residues. Trimming cost V 2 bases and J 3 bases, with 13 bases left between them. CDR1 is SGHRS and CDR2 is YFSETQ in the germline V gene. The CDR3 is CASSLGQSGTDTQYF. In nucleotides, the CDR3 is TGCGCCAGCAGCTTAGGGCAGTCCGGGACAGATACGCAGTATTTT.

Comment on this clonotype: This may be a read error: a much more frequent sequence differs by one nucleotide. The chain recombines TRBV7-2 with TRBJ2-7; TRBD2 matches 7 bases. Germline CDR1 and CDR2: SGHTA and FQGNSA. CDR3 length: 13 residues. With V trimmed by 8 bases and J by 6 bases, 10 bases remained unmatched. CDR3 sequence: CASRGGGRGEQYF. The DNA for the CDR3 is TGTGCCAGCCGGGGCGGGGGACGAGGCGAGCAGTACTTC.

This clonotype was detected ten times or more. This rearrangement joins TRBV7-2 to TRBJ2-7; 7 nucleotides match TRBD2. The V and J ends lost 5 bases and 5 bases, in that order; junction bases with no gene match: 18. The CDR3 consists of 17 residues. Germline V gene data show CDR1 as SGHTA and CDR2 as FQGNSA. The CDR3 here is CASSRSLLATGTNEQYF. The CDR3 bases are TGTGCCAGCAGCCGCTCATTACTAGCGACGGGGACGAACGAGCAGTACTTC.

This clonotype was counted many times. The rearrangement links TRBV29-1 to TRBJ1-5; D gene unclear. Germline V CDR1 and CDR2: SQVTM, ANQGSEA. V lost 4 bases and J lost 2, with 15 bases in between. CDR3 length: 15 residues. CDR3 in amino acids: CSVAFNSGGNQPQHF. The CDR3 coding sequence is TGCAGCGTTGCGTTTAATTCTGGAGGCAATCAGCCCCAGCATTTT. Full variable domain (remainder filled in from reference TRBV29-1 and TRBJ1-5): SAVISQKPSRDICQRGTSLTIQCQVDSQVTMMFWYRQQPGQSLTLIATANQGSEATYESGFVIDKFPISRPNLTFSTLTVSNMSPEDSSIYLCSVAFNSGGNQPQHFGDGTRLSIL.

This clonotype was detected ten times or more. This sequence joins TRBV7-8 and TRBJ1-2; a weak D match, TRBD1 (6 bases). Germline loops: CDR1 SGHVS, CDR2 FQNEAQ. V gave up 1 base and J gave up 8 bases, with 14 bases separating them. The CDR3 contains 14 residues. The CDR3 bases are TGTGCCAGCAGCTTAGGGGACACCCAAAAGGGCTACACCTTC. Translation: CASSLGDTQKGYTF.

This chain uses TRBV4-1 with TRBJ1-2; D not certain. V was cut by 0 bases and J by 8 bases, with 16 bases left in between. Germline CDR1 is MGHRA and CDR2 is YSYEKL. The CDR3 spans 15 residues. The CDR3 region is CASSQDYSRSPGYTF. CDR3 nucleotides: TGCGCCAGCAGCCAAGATTACTCCCGCTCTCCCGGCTACACCTTC.

This clonotype came up many times. The chain recombines TRBV7-6 with TRBJ1-6, with D unclear. V gave up 4 bases and J gave up 5 bases, with 12 bases separating them. This CDR3 is 15 amino acids long. Germline V gives CDR1 SGHVS, CDR2 FNYEAQ. Written as DNA, the CDR3 is TGTGCCAGCAGCTCCAGTAGGCTGAATAATTCACCCCTCCACTTT. It is translated as CASSSSRLNNSPLHF.

This clonotype was seen many times. V and J are TRBV29-1 and TRBJ1-2, with a tentative D call TRBD1 (5 bases). Deletions cut 3 bases from V and 4 bases from J, with 15 bases between. Germline V gene sequence: CDR1 SQVTM, CDR2 ANQGSEA. The CDR3 is 14 residues long. CDR3 in DNA: TGCAGCGTTGACCTATTGCAGGGTGGCTATGGCTACACCTTC. Amino acid sequence: CSVDLLQGGYGYTF.

At least ten counts were recorded for this clonotype. The rearrangement joins TRBV20-1 to TRBJ2-1; TRBD2 matches 11 bases. Germline V gene sequence: CDR1 DFQATT, CDR2 SNEGSKA (reference sequence). The CDR3 is 17 amino acids. Trimming took 1 base from V and 2 from J; bases not matched to a gene: 7. The CDR3 loop is CSARGFSGGATYNEQFF. CDR3 sequence (DNA): TGCAGTGCTAGAGGGTTTAGCGGGGGGGCCACCTACAATGAGCAGTTCTTC.

Ten or more counts support this clonotype. This CDR3 reads CASSPPGPPTEETQYF. CDR3 sequence (DNA): TGTGCCAGCAGCCCACCGGGACCTCCGACGGAAGAGACCCAGTACTTC. V is TRBV7-9 and J is TRBJ2-5, with D perhaps given as TRBD1 or TRBD2 (5 bases each). CDR1 is SEHNR and CDR2 is FQNEAQ in the germline V gene (reference sequence). V gave up 5 bases and J gave up 3 bases, with 19 bases separating them. This CDR3 contains 16 residues.

The chain carries TRBV12-3 or TRBV12-4 and TRBJ2-1; 11 positions agree with TRBD2. Unmatched junction bases numbered 9, after V lost 6 bases and J lost 8 bases. The CDR3 has 15 residues. This CDR3 reads CASSPLSGGVHEQFF. The DNA of the CDR3 is TGTGCCAGCAGCCCCCTTAGCGGGGGGGTCCATGAGCAGTTCTTC.

In this sample, this clonotype turned up many times. The genes are TRBV7-2 and TRBJ2-7; 7 nucleotides match TRBD1. J gave up 0 bases and V 4 bases, and 3 bases lay outside the gene matches. Germline values: CDR1 SGHTA, CDR2 FQGNSA. CDR3 size: 14 residues. CDR3 sequence: CASSSNRGSYEQYF. CDR3 coding DNA: TGTGCCAGCAGCTCGAACAGGGGCTCCTACGAGCAGTACTTC. Full variable domain (rest looked up from reference TRBV7-2 and TRBJ2-7): GAGVSQSPSNKVTEKGKDVELRCDPISGHTALYWYRQSLGQGLEFLIYFQGNSAPDKSGLPSDRFSAERTGGSVSTLTIQRTQQEDSAVYLCASSSNRGSYEQYFGPGTRLTVT.

This clonotype has ten or more counts. The gene calls are TRBV10-2 and TRBJ2-5; D is unresolved. Germline V gene lookup returns CDR1 WSHSY and CDR2 SAAADI. The CDR3 runs to 13 residues. V lost 7 bases, J lost 2 bases, and 11 bases lay in between. In DNA form, the CDR3 reads TGCGCCAGCACCGGCCAGATACAAGAGACCCAGTACTTC. Protein product: CASTGQIQETQYF.